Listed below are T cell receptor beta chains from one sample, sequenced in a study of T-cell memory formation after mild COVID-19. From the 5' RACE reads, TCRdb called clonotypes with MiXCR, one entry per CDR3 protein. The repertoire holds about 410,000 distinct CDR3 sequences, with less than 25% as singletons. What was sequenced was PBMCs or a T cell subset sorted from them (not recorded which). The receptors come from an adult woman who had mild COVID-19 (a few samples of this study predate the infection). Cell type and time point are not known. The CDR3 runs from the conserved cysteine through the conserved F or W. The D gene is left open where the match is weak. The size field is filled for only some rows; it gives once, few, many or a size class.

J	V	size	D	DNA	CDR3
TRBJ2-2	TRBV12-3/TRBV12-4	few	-	TGTGCCAGCAGTTTCGGGGATTGGGCCGGGGAGCTGTTTTTT	CASSFGDWAGELFF
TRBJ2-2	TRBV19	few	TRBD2	TGTGCCAGTACCGTTACTGCGGGGGGGCCTGCCGGGGAGCTGTTTTTT	CASTVTAGGPAGELFF
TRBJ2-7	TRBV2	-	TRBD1	TGTGCCAGCCAACCCGGGACAGGTAACTACGAGCAGTGCTTC	CASQPGTGNYEQCF
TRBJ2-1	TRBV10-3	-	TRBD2	TGTGCCATCAGTGAAGCGGGAGTAACCTACAATGAGCAGTTCTTC	CAISEAGVTYNEQFF
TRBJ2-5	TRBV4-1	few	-	TGCGCCAGCAGCCATGGTTTAGCGGTCCAAGAGACCCAGTACTTC	CASSHGLAVQETQYF
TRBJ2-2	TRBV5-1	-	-	TGCGCCAGCAGCTTGGCACAGACGAACACCGGGGAGCTGTTTTTT	CASSLAQTNTGELFF
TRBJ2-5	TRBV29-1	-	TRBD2	TGCAGCACCGAAGAGGTTCTAGCGGGAGGGGGAGAGACCCAGTACTTC	CSTEEVLAGGGETQYF
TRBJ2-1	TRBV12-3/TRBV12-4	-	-	TGTGCCAGCAGAATGGATCCGGAGGGGTTTAATGAGCAGTTCTTC	CASRMDPEGFNEQFF
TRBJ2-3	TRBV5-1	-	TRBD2	TGCGCCAGCAGCTGGGGGACTAAGGAAGATACGCAGTATTTT	CASSWGTKEDTQYF
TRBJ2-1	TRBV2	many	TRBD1	TGTGCCAGCAACACGGACAGGGGTGACGATGAGCAGTTCTTC	CASNTDRGDDEQFF
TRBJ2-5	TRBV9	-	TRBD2	TGTGCCAGCAGCGTAAGAGCGGGAGGGCTGTACCAAGAGACCCAGTACTTC	CASSVRAGGLYQETQYF
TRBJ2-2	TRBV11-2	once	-	TGTGCCAGCAGCTTAGCGAGGGCGGGGACCGGGGAGCTGTTTTTT	CASSLARAGTGELFF
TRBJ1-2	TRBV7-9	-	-	TGTGCCAGCAGGCAGGGCGATGGCTACACCTTC	CASRQGDGYTF
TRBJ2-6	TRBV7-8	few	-	TGTGCCAGCAGCCCCCGCCTGTCGAGCTCTGGGGCCAACGTCCTGACTTTC	CASSPRLSSSGANVLTF
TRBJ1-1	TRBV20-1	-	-	TGCAGTGCACCCGGGACGGTGAACACTGAAGCTTTCTTT	CSAPGTVNTEAFF
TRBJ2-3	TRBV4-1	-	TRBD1	TGCGCCAGCAGCCAAGATGACAGGGGCACAGATACGCAGTATTTT	CASSQDDRGTDTQYF
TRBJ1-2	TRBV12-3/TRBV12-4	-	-	TGTGCCAGCAGTCCCCGGACGGATGGCTACACCTTC	CASSPRTDGYTF
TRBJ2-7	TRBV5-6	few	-	TGTGCCAGCAGCCAACAGGTCCCACCCTACGAGCAGTACTTC	CASSQQVPPYEQYF
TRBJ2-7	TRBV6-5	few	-	TGTGCCAGCAGTCCGAGTGGAAAGGCGGGTTACGAGCAGTACTTC	CASSPSGKAGYEQYF
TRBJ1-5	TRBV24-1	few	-	TGTGCCACCAGTGACCGTAATCTCAACCCCCAGCATTTT	CATSDRNLNPQHF
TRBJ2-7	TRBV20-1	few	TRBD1	TGCAGTGCTCCCCGGGACAGTGGGGTCGGGCAGTACTTC	CSAPRDSGVGQYF
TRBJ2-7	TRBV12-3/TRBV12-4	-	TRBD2	TGTGCCAGCAGTTTTTGGGCTAGCGGTCGCTCCTACGAGCAGTACTTC	CASSFWASGRSYEQYF
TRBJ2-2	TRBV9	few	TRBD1	TGTGCCAGCAGCCTCCGAAGAGACAGGGACACCGGGGAGCTGTTTTTT	CASSLRRDRDTGELFF
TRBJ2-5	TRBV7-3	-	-	TGTGCCAGCAGCTTATCAGGGGAGTATCAAGAGACCCAGTACTTC	CASSLSGEYQETQYF
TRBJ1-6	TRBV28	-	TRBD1	TGTGCCAGCACCCCCGGACAGGGCGTCTCACCCCTCCACTTT	CASTPGQGVSPLHF
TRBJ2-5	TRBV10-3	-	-	TGTGCCATCAGTGAGTCTATGGGACGGCTGGAGACCCAGTACTTC	CAISESMGRLETQYF
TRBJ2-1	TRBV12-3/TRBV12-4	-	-	TGTGCCAGCAGCATGACTAGTAGTGGTGAGCAGTTCTTC	CASSMTSSGEQFF
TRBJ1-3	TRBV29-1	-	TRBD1	TGCAGCGTTGAATGGCGGGACAGGCCTAGCTCTGGAAACACCATATATTTT	CSVEWRDRPSSGNTIYF
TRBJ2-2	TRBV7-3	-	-	TGTGCCAGCAGCCTTCAGGGGGGAACGAACACCGGGGAGCTGTTTTTT	CASSLQGGTNTGELFF
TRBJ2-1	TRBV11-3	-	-	TGTGCCAGCAGCTTATCGGGCGGATCCCCAGAGCAGTTCTTC	CASSLSGGSPEQFF
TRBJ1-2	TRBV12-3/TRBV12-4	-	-	TGTGCCAGCAGTCCAGGGACAACCCTCGTAGGCTACACCTTC	CASSPGTTLVGYTF
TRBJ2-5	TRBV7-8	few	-	TGTGCCAGCAGCTCATACAGGGAAGAGACCCAGTACTTC	CASSSYREETQYF
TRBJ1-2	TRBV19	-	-	TGTGCCAGTAGTATATGGAGGGAGAACGGCTACACCTTC	CASSIWRENGYTF
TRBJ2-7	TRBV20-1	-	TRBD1	TGCAGTGCTAGGGGACAGTCCGCCTACGAGCAGTACTTC	CSARGQSAYEQYF
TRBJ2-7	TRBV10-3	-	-	TGTGCCATCAGTGAGTCGAGGGCAGGGGTAAGGAGGCCCTACGAGCAGTACTTC	CAISESRAGVRRPYEQYF
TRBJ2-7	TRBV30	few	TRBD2	TGTGCCTGGAGGGGAGCGGGAGCTGCGTACGAGCAGTACTTC	CAWRGAGAAYEQYF
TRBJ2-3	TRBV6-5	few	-	TGTGCCAGCAGTCCCCCAAGTACCCCAGATACGCAGTATTTT	CASSPPSTPDTQYF
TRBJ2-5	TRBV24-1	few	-	TGTGCCACCAGTGATTCGGGACCCGCCCGACAAGAGACCCAGTACTTC	CATSDSGPARQETQYF
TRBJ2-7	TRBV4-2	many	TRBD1	TGTGCCAGCAGCCGCAATACCGGGACAGGGTATGTCGAGCAGTACTTC	CASSRNTGTGYVEQYF
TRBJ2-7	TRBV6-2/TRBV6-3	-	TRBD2	TGTGCCAGCAGTTACGAAACTAGCGGACCCTACGAGCAGTACTTC	CASSYETSGPYEQYF
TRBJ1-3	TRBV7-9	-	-	TGTGCCAGCAGCTTAGACGGTGTAAACACCATATATTTT	CASSLDGVNTIYF
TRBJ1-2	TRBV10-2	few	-	TGCGCCAGCAGTGAGTCGATAGGGGCTGGCTACACCTTC	CASSESIGAGYTF